This T cell receptor beta chain is from a study of cytomegalovirus exposure and HLA in healthy donors (TCRdb year 2017). Some background on the complete study: The 500 to 700 repertoires of the first cohort and the 95 to 150 validation repertoires were produced on the same platform, according to a later analysis. The aim of the study was to test whether cataloging public T cell receptors could identify signatures of past pathogen exposure. In addition to the first cohort of around 670 subjects, a separate validation cohort of under 150 different subjects was used. To predict cytomegalovirus infection status, the study combined high-throughput TCR immunosequencing, statistical association of individual TCRs with disease status, and machine learning. Results and caveats for the whole study, not just this receptor: The authors suggested that the approach could potentially be extended to other disease states and immunological phenotypes. The classifier was reported to diagnose cytomegalovirus status with high specificity and sensitivity in both the original and validation cohorts. A total of roughly 160 TCR beta chains were listed by the study as associated with cytomegalovirus. Of the cluster scores, 90% to 95% were above 0 in a later analysis, which found that TCRs clustered in the first cohort also tended to co-occur in the 95 to 150 validation repertoires. The validation cohort had no HLA typing available for a later analysis, so co-occurrence within that cohort was assessed over all 120 or so repertoires. A few of the identified cytomegalovirus-associated TCR beta chains were confirmed in vitro to be specific for cytomegalovirus antigens. Most TCR sequences were observed very rarely across donors, whereas some public TCRs were present in many individuals.

From a lookup of the germline V gene (reference sequence), CDR1 and CDR2 are SGHKS and YYEKEE. Counted from cysteine to phenylalanine, this CDR3 has 11 amino acids. Of the read, only the CDR3 DNA is kept; its 33 bases are in frame from base 1. V lost 2 bases and J lost 7 bases; the stretch between them is 6 bases long. Separate from the approximately 670-subject first cohort, the validation cohort of 120 subjects was the group to which the donors belonged. Receptors were amplified or captured by the immunoSEQ multiplex PCR assay. From the authors' description of their analysis: To diagnose cytomegalovirus status from the catalog of TCR beta chain sequences, a statistical classification framework was built. TCRdb mirrors the immuneACCESS table, restricted to in-frame sequences. Some clones are absent from its copies; in checked studies, under half trace to an unresolved V gene, and the reason for the others is unknown. That table gives V, J and clone size, and the DNA gave D and trimming. The sample table contains under 140,000 clones; only one count was recorded for approximately 89% of them. The ten largest clones represent approximately 1.9% of the sample.

Note on this clone: Which antigen it targets is not known. No base quality values were provided; no much bigger clone lies one nucleotide off.

The receptor comes from a woman aged 18-29 years in good health and CMV-seronegative. The sequenced sample consisted of PBMCs. The chain is made from TRBV5-5 and TRBJ1-2, with no confidently assigned D gene. Here the CDR3 is given as CASSFSSGYTF. The nucleotides are TGTGCCAGCAGCTTCTCCTCTGGCTACACCTTC.